One and the same sample provided the 18 T cell receptor beta chains below, sequenced in a study of blood T cell repertoires in COVID-19. Assay: immunoSEQ multiplex PCR; the TCRdb copy retains only in-frame clones and omits some. Among some 250,000 clones listed, 75% to 90% were seen once. The sequencing sample was made of peripheral blood. These receptors all come from a woman under 40 who had recovered from COVID-19.

The chain employs TRBV5-4 and TRBJ2-7; 10 nucleotides match TRBD2. CDR3 length: 16 residues. Germline CDR1 is SGHNT and CDR2 is YYREEE (reference sequence). V lost 4 bases and J lost 3; bases outside the gene matches: 10. The CDR3 sequence is CASSPRSGTSVYEQYF. CDR3 nucleotides: TGTGCCAGCAGCCCACGTTCCGGGACTAGCGTCTACGAGCAGTACTTC.

The chain links TRBV5-4 to TRBJ2-7; the D is unclear. Germline values: CDR1 SGHNT, CDR2 YYREEE (reference sequence). V lost 1 base to trimming and J lost 0 bases, with 8 bases between them. CDR3 size: 14 residues. CDR3: CASSLFTASYEQYF. The CDR3 DNA is TGTGCCAGCAGCTTGTTTACAGCCTCCTACGAGCAGTACTTC.

This clone showed up just a few times. V gene TRBV19 combines with J gene TRBJ1-1; D gene uncertain. V dropped 1 base and J dropped 5 bases, with 17 bases sitting between them. This CDR3 comprises 16 residues. CDR1 and CDR2 from the germline V gene are LNHDA and SQIVND (reference sequence). The CDR3 region is CASSIVLRREGTEAFF. The CDR3 DNA reads as TGTGCCAGTAGTATAGTCCTGCGGCGGGAAGGGACTGAAGCTTTCTTT. The entire variable domain, with the rest obtained from reference TRBV19 and TRBJ1-1, is as follows: DGGITQSPKYLFRKEGQNVTLSCEQNLNHDAMYWYRQDPGQGLRLIYYSQIVNDFQKGDIAEGYSVSREKKESFPLTVTSAQKNPTAFYLCASSIVLRREGTEAFFGQGTRLTVV.

The chain links TRBV18 to TRBJ2-5; no firm D call. V dropped 6 bases and J dropped 4 bases, with 15 bases sitting between them. This CDR3 region has 14 residues. The germline CDR1 and CDR2 sequences are KGHSH and LQKENI. This CDR3 is CASSGRSLGETQYF. The CDR3 nucleotides read TGTGCCAGCTCGGGCCGTAGTCTGGGAGAGACCCAGTACTTC.

The chain combines TRBV2 with TRBJ1-5; TRBD1 aligns across 7 bases. Germline V gene lookup returns CDR1 SNHLY and CDR2 FYNNEI. Germline trimming cut 7 bases from V and 3 bases from J; bases unmatched to any gene: 6. CDR3 length equals 14 residues. The CDR3 here is CASTMDRNNQPQHF. Written as DNA, the CDR3 is TGTGCCAGCACCATGGACAGGAACAATCAGCCCCAGCATTTT.

This chain links TRBV5-1 with TRBJ1-4, with 9 bases that match TRBD1. J lost 7 bases, V lost 0 bases, and 1 base had no gene match. The CDR3 runs 14 residues. Germline CDR1 SGHRS, CDR2 YFSETQ. Here the CDR3 DNA reads TGCGCCAGCAGCTTGGGGGACAGGGCTGAAAAACTGTTTTTT. It codes for CASSLGDRAEKLFF.

This clone showed up just once. At the DNA level, this CDR3 is encoded by other sequences in the same sample as well. The V gene is TRBV5-1, the J gene TRBJ2-7; 10 positions match TRBD1. Germline V lookup: CDR1 SGHRS, CDR2 YFSETQ. The length of the CDR3 is 14 residues. The trim removed 0 bases at V and 3 bases at J, leaving 0 bases unmatched. CDR3 bases: TGCGCCAGCAGCTTGGGGACAGGGGGCTACGAGCAGTACTTC. It specifies CASSLGTGGYEQYF.

V is TRBV7-2 and J is TRBJ2-3, with 8 bases aligning to TRBD1. The V and J ends lost 2 bases and 6 bases, in that order; junction bases with no gene match: 7. The CDR3 loop spans 15 amino acids. Germline V gene data show CDR1 as SGHTA and CDR2 as FQGNSA. In DNA, the CDR3 is TGTGCCAGCAGCTTATTGTCCCAGGGGGCGGATACGCAGTATTTT. Protein product: CASSLLSQGADTQYF.

This chain joins TRBV2 and TRBJ1-1; D unclear. Trimming cost V 5 bases and J 3 bases, with 16 bases left between them. The germline V gene encodes CDR1 SNHLY and CDR2 FYNNEI. The CDR3 has 15 residues. The CDR3 here is CASSTRPDGYTEAFF. The CDR3 DNA is TGTGCCAGCAGTACGCGGCCGGATGGTTACACTGAAGCTTTCTTT.

The chain couples TRBV7-9 to TRBJ2-7; 7 nucleotides line up with TRBD1. The CDR3 covers 14 residues. The V segment lost 5 bases and the J segment 5 bases; nucleotides outside the gene matches: 9. In germline, CDR1 is SEHNR, CDR2 FQNEAQ (reference sequence). CDR3 bases: TGTGCCAGCAGCGCCGACCGGGACAGTAACGAGCAGTACTTC. Its translation is CASSADRDSNEQYF.

The V and J genes are TRBV24-1 and TRBJ2-7; 12 bases fit TRBD1. CDR1 is KGHDR and CDR2 is SFDVKD in the germline V gene. V dropped 1 base and J dropped 7; count of bases not matched to a gene: 7. CDR3 length: 16 amino acids. In DNA form, the CDR3 reads TGTGCCACCAGTGATTTTTGGGACAGGGGGCCGAGAGAGCAGTACTTC. This translates into CATSDFWDRGPREQYF.

J is TRBJ2-7 and V is TRBV28; weak D call: TRBD2 (5 bases). The length of the CDR3 is 13 residues. CDR1 and CDR2 (germline): MDHEN, SYDVKM. V was pared by 7 bases and J by 0 bases, with 10 bases between. This CDR3 reads CASKWTRSYEQYF. As DNA, the CDR3 is TGTGCCAGCAAGTGGACTCGCTCCTACGAGCAGTACTTC.

The chain uses TRBV6-6 and TRBJ1-4; 9 bases fit TRBD1. V gave up 7 bases and J gave up 6 bases; unmatched junction bases: 6. Germline CDR1 MNHNY, CDR2 SVGAGI (reference sequence). There are 14 residues in the CDR3. In nucleotides, the CDR3 is TGTGCCAGCACCCCACAGGGGGCCCATGAAAAACTGTTTTTT. This encodes CASTPQGAHEKLFF.

The V gene is TRBV5-1, the J gene TRBJ1-1; no definite D call. This CDR3 contains 15 residues. CDR1 is SGHRS, CDR2 YFSETQ, per germline. V shed 1 base and J shed 2 bases, with 12 bases lying between them. The CDR3 reads CASSLYLAGNTEAFF. The CDR3 nucleotides read TGCGCCAGCAGCTTGTATTTGGCGGGAAACACTGAAGCTTTCTTT.

The chain joins TRBV5-6 to TRBJ1-2, with a tentative D call TRBD1 (6 bases). Germline V lookup: CDR1 SGHDT, CDR2 YYEEEE. This CDR3 is built from 13 residues. The V and J ends lost 4 bases and 3 bases respectively, with 10 bases between them. DNA for the CDR3: TGTGCCAGCAGCCCCCAGGGGCACTATGGCTACACCTTC. It codes for CASSPQGHYGYTF.

This chain links TRBV4-3 with TRBJ1-3; D is unresolved. CDR1 LGHNA and CDR2 YSLEER come from the germline V gene. The V and J ends lost 0 bases and 7 bases respectively, with 7 bases between them. The length of the CDR3 is 13 residues. CDR3 DNA sequence: TGCGCCAGCAGCCAAGAACTAATGAACACCATATATTTT. It translates to CASSQELMNTIYF.

The V gene is TRBV3-1 (or the pseudogene TRBV3-2), the J gene TRBJ1-1, with D possibly being TRBD1 (6 bases). CDR1 LGHDT and CDR2 YNNKEL come from the germline V gene (reference sequence). Trimming removed 4 bases at V and 1 base at J, with 13 bases between. This CDR3 region has 15 residues. The CDR3 DNA is TGTGCCAGCAGCCCCCCCGACAGGCAGAACACTGAAGCTTTCTTT. It encodes CASSPPDRQNTEAFF.

The rearrangement uses TRBV19 and TRBJ1-2, with TRBD1 identical over 8 bases. Germline CDR1 LNHDA, CDR2 SQIVND (reference sequence). There are 19 residues in the CDR3. V shed 3 bases, J shed 7 bases, and the junction held 22 bases outside the gene matches. CDR3 DNA: TGTGCCAGTAGTATGGGGCAGTTGGTGTCGGTTCAGGGGGCTTTTGGCTACACCTTC. Protein product: CASSMGQLVSVQGAFGYTF.